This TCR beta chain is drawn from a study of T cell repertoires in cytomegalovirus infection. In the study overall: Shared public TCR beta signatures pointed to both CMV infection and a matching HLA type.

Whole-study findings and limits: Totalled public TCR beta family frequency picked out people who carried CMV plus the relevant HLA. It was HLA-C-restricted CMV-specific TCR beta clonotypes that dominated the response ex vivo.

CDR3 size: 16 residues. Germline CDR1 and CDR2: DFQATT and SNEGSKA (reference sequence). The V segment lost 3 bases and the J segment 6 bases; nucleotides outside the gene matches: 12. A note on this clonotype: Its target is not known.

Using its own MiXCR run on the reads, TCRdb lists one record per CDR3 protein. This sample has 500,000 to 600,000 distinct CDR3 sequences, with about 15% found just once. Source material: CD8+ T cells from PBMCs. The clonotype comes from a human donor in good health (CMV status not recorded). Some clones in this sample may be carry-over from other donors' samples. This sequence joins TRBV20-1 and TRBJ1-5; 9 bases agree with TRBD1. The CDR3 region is CSASATGQGIRQPQHF. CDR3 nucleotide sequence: TGCAGTGCTAGCGCCACCGGACAGGGGATTCGTCAGCCCCAGCATTTT.